Included here is one T cell receptor (beta chain) sequence, with context. This clone was observed a single time. Its binding antigen is unknown. Qualities for individual bases were not recorded, and no much larger clone is one base off. The CDR3 goes from the cysteine to the phenylalanine over 13 residues. The sequence is cut down to CDR3 DNA, 39 bases in frame from base 1. Trimming at the junction amounts to 3 bases on V and 4 bases on J, and the germline ends lie 6 bases apart. CDR1 and CDR2 are read off the germline V gene (reference sequence) as PRHDT and FYEKMQ. The record originates from a study of human thymus T cells (dated by TCRdb to the early 2020s). Study-level background: TCR alpha and beta repertoires from roughly eight infant thymus samples and a few related peripheral blood samples were characterized in the study. Donor ages ranged from roughly 7 to 244 days, and the cohort comprised five or six male and a couple of female infants.

General study outcomes and caveats: Biased V and J gene segment usage appeared to be present in both thymic and peripheral blood repertoires. On average, roughly 810,000 unique TCRB clonotypes were obtained from thymus samples, compared with 75,000 to 90,000 from blood samples. According to the related research, thymic TCR repertoires were highly overlapping among unrelated individuals.

The immunoSEQ multiplex PCR assay was used to amplify the TCRB and TCRAD loci from a standardized quantity of quality-controlled genomic DNA. Amplicons spanned the V(D)J region at a length sufficient to cover the CDR3 and identify V and J genes. The commercial immunoSEQ service was used to sequence amplicons on an Illumina platform. Under the source paper's analysis protocol: Primer bias and sequencing errors were corrected as previously described, and TCRAD and TCRB were defined on the basis of the IMGT database. The repertoires were analysed using immunoSEQ Analyzer 3.0 and VDJTools for basic statistics, V/J segment usage, diversity estimates, rarefaction and pairwise overlap. Diversity was estimated using the Chao1, ChaoE, Efron-Thisted, Shannon and inverse Simpson indices, and was also estimated on datasets down-sampled to the size of the smallest sample. Repertoire overlap was assessed by strict matching of CDR3 nucleotide sequence, V gene and J gene, and clustering was done by Jaccard-based multidimensional scaling. This immuneACCESS table, as held by TCRdb, lists in-frame sequences with V and J called but not all clones. Of the missing ones, under half trace to an unresolved V gene in checked studies; the others have no known cause. The V and J calls and the clone size are those of that table, but D and trimming were determined from the DNA. The sample table contains 100,000 to 150,000 clones; only one count was recorded for over 85% of them. Of the sample, around 0.025% is held by the ten largest clones.

Thymus tissue was collected as surgical resects that were removed during corrective cardiac surgery. Donors were immunologically healthy infants undergoing open corrective cardiac surgery for congenital heart defects in Finland. After being mechanically released from the tissue, thymocytes were kept at -70 degrees C in pellets of about 9-32 million cells. Genomic DNA was extracted from frozen cell pellets with a QIAsymphony instrument. The receptor comes from a boy under three years old with a congenital heart defect but otherwise immunologically healthy. The rearrangement joined TRBV13 to TRBJ2-2; tentative D gene TRBD1, with 6 bases matching. Input material: thymus tissue. The DNA is TGTGCCAGCAGCTTCAGGGGCACCGGGGAGCTGTTTTTT. Translated, this is CASSFRGTGELFF.